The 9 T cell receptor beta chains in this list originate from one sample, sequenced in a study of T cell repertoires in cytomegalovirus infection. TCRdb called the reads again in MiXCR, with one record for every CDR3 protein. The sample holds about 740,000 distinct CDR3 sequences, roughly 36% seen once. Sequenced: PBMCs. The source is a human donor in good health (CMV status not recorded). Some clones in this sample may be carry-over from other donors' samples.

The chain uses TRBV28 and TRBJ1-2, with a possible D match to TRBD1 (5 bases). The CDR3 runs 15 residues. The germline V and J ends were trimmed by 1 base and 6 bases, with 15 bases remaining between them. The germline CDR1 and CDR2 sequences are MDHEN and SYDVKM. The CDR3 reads CASSLLWGRSHGYTF. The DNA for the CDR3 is TGTGCCAGCAGTTTATTATGGGGCAGGTCGCATGGCTACACCTTC.

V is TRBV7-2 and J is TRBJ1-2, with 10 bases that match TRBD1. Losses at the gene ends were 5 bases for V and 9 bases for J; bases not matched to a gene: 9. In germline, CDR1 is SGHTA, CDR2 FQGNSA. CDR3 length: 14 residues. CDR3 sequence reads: CASSTSGTGACYTF. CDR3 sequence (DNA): TGTGCCAGCAGCACTAGCGGGACAGGGGCTTGCTACACCTTC.

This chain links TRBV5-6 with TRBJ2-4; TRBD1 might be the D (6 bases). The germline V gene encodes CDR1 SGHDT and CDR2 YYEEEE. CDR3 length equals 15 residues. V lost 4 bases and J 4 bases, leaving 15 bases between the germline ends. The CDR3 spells CASSPYSDSKNIQYF. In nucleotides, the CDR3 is TGTGCCAGCAGCCCGTACTCGGACAGTAAAAACATTCAGTACTTC.

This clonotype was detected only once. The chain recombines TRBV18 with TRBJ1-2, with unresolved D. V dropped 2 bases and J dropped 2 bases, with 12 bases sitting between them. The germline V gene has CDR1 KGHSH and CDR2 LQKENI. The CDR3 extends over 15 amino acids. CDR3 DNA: TGTGCCAGCTCACCAGCGGCGGCGGCCAACTATGGCTACACCTTC. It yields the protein CASSPAAAANYGYTF. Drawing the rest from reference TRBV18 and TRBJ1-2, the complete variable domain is NAGVMQNPRHLVRRRGQEARLRCSPMKGHSHVYWYRQLPEEGLKFMVYLQKENIIDESGMPKERFSAEFPKEGPSILRIQQVVRGDSAAYFCASSPAAAANYGYTFGSGTRLTVV.

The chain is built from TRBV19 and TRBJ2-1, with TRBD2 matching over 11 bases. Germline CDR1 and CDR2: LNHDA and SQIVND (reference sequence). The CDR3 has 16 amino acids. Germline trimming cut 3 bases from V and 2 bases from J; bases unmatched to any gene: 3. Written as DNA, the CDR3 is TGTGCCAGTAGTATGATACTAGCGGGGGCCTACAATGAGCAGTTCTTC. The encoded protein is CASSMILAGAYNEQFF.

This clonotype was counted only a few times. Here the CDR3 reads CASSLRQGKGAGELFF. The CDR3 DNA follows: TGTGCCAGCAGTCTCCGACAGGGGAAGGGCGCCGGGGAGCTGTTTTTT. The chain employs TRBV28 and TRBJ2-2; 8 bases fit TRBD1. V dropped 5 bases and J dropped 6; count of bases not matched to a gene: 11. Germline lookup yields CDR1 MDHEN and CDR2 SYDVKM. This CDR3 is built from 16 residues.

The chain's CDR3 is CASRREGFNYGYTF. In DNA, the CDR3 is TGTGCCAGTAGGAGAGAGGGGTTCAACTATGGCTACACCTTC. The chain recombines TRBV19 with TRBJ1-2; tentative D call: TRBD1 (5 bases). The CDR3 runs to 14 residues. Trimming took 6 bases from V and 2 from J, leaving 13 bases between them. Germline V gene data show CDR1 as LNHDA and CDR2 as SQIVND (reference sequence).

The CDR3 sequence is CASSEGTGDRGAQYF. DNA for the CDR3: TGTGCCAGCAGCGAAGGGACAGGGGACCGGGGGGCCCAGTACTTC. The chain employs TRBV11-3 and TRBJ2-5; 10 nucleotides line up with TRBD1. The germline gives CDR1 SGHNT, CDR2 YENEEA. This CDR3 comprises 15 residues. J lost 9 bases, V lost 5 bases, and 12 bases had no gene match. Complete variable domain (other parts from reference TRBV11-3 and TRBJ2-5): EAGVVQSPRYKIIEKKQPVAFWCNPISGHNTLYWYLQNLGQGPELLIRYENEEAVDDSQLPKDRFSAERLKGVDSTLKIQPAELGDSAVYLCASSEGTGDRGAQYFGPGTRLLVL.

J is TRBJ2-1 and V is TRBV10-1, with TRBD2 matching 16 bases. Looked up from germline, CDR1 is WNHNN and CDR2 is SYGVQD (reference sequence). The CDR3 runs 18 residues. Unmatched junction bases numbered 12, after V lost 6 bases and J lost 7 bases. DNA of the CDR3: TGCGCCAGCAGGGAGGGGACTAGCGGGAGGGGGCTAGGGAATGAGCAGTTCTTC. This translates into CASREGTSGRGLGNEQFF.